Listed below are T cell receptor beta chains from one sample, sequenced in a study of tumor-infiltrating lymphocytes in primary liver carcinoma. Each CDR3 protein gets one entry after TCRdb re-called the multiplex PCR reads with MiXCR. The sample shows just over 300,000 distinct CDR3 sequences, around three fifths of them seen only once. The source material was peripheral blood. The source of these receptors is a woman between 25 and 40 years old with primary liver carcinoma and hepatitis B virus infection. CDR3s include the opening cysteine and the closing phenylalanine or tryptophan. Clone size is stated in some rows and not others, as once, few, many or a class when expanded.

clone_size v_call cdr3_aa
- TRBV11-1 CASSLGRGNKQFF
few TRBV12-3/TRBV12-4 CASMEGLSGYTF
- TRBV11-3 CASGLGLAFSSYNEQFF
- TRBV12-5 CASGFGGNTEAFF
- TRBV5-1 CASSQGSRDTEAFF
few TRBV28 CASRTEETQYF
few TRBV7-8 CASSPRRGFSPLHF
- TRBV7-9 CASSPLAGDSYNEQFF
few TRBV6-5 CASSSGRVREQYF
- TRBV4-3 CANSQDRNSLETRYF
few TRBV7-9 CASSTTDGSQETQYF
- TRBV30 CAWSKAGHTEAFF
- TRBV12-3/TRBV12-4 CVSSLRGSYNEQFF
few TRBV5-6 CASSSFRDGQHF
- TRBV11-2 CTSSLGMGDFYDEQFF
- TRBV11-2 CASSLVGTANYGNTF
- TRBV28 CASRGGRTDTQYF
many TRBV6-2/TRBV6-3 CASSYGGSSYNEQFF
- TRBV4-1 CARSQDPVSSSYEQYF
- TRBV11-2 CASSAGLAGPREQFF
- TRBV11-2 CASTPPLNTGELFF
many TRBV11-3 CASSPIGIGTYEQYF
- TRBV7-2 CTSGRLAGYEQYF
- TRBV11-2 CASSLVWGPVGNEQFF